Listed below are T cell receptor beta chains from one sample, sequenced in a study of shared clonotypes between healthy human individuals. Libraries were prepared by immunoSEQ multiplex PCR; TCRdb keeps only in-frame clonotypes and omits some of them. The data hold 2 million to 3 million clones, with approximately 93% observed a single time. The sample was naive CD4+ T cells from PBMCs. Receptors were obtained from a man aged 18-30 years in good health. Some clones in this sample may be carry-over from other donors' samples. CDR3s include the opening cysteine and the closing phenylalanine or tryptophan. D genes are given only for firm matches.

TRBJ2-3 TRBD2 TRBV29-1 CSVSGTSGRTDTQYF TGCAGCGTCTCCGGGACTAGCGGCCGCACAGATACGCAGTATTTT
TRBJ2-4 TRBD1 TRBV5-1 CASSPGQLNIQYF TGCGCCAGCAGCCCGGGACAGTTAAACATTCAGTACTTC
TRBJ2-5 TRBD1 TRBV5-1 CASSDTSGTGVGTQYF TGCGCCAGCAGCGACACGTCCGGGACAGGGGTAGGGACCCAGTACTTC
TRBJ2-6 . TRBV5-1 CASSLDTTSSGANVLTF TGCGCCAGCAGCTTGGATACTACTTCTTCTGGGGCCAACGTCCTGACTTTC
TRBJ1-1 . TRBV6-1 CASILAPDFTEAFF TGTGCCAGCATTCTAGCCCCAGACTTCACTGAAGCTTTCTTT
TRBJ1-2 . TRBV9 CASSAPVQGYTF TGTGCCAGCAGCGCCCCGGTACAAGGCTACACCTTC
TRBJ1-2 TRBD1 TRBV7-2 CASSLGTGDGYTF TGTGCCAGCAGCCTGGGGACAGGGGATGGCTACACCTTC
TRBJ2-1 . TRBV11-2 CASSLRRDITYNEQFF TGTGCCAGCAGCCTACGCCGGGATATCACCTACAATGAGCAGTTCTTC
TRBJ1-4 . TRBV7-9 CASTGRVATNEKLFF TGTGCCAGCACGGGCAGAGTAGCAACTAATGAAAAACTGTTTTTT
TRBJ2-6 . TRBV18 CASSPPTGSSGANVLTF TGTGCCAGCTCACCACCGACAGGTTCATCTGGGGCCAACGTCCTGACTTTC
TRBJ2-1 . TRBV5-4 CASSSTLGSSYNEQFF TGTGCCAGCAGCTCGACCCTCGGGAGCTCCTACAATGAGCAGTTCTTC
TRBJ2-5 . TRBV5-1 CASSGTPQETQYF TGCGCCAGCAGCGGGACGCCCCAAGAGACCCAGTACTTC
TRBJ2-2 . TRBV11-1 CASSLAVINTGELFF TGTGCCAGCAGCTTAGCGGTAATTAACACCGGGGAGCTGTTTTTT
TRBJ2-1 . TRBV7-9 CASSFYRGNEQFF TGTGCCAGCAGCTTTTACCGTGGCAATGAGCAGTTCTTC
TRBJ2-2 TRBD1 TRBV4-3 CASSTRQGNTGELFF TGCGCCAGCAGTACGAGACAGGGGAACACCGGGGAGCTGTTTTTT
TRBJ2-2 . TRBV5-1 CASSLGSGLNTGELFF TGCGCCAGCAGCTTGGGGTCGGGGCTGAACACCGGGGAGCTGTTTTTT
TRBJ2-7 . TRBV7-3 CASSPTTTSPYYEQYF TGTGCCAGCAGCCCCACTACTACCTCTCCTTACTACGAGCAGTACTTC
TRBJ1-2 . TRBV18 CASSPMDRIYGYTF TGTGCCAGCTCACCAATGGACAGAATCTATGGCTACACCTTC